The 32 T cell receptor beta chains below all came from one sample that was sequenced in a study of blood T cell repertoires in COVID-19. Using immunoSEQ multiplex PCR, the repertoire was profiled, and TCRdb retains in-frame clones only, with some absent. The sample shows around 190,000 clones, 80% to 85% of them seen only once. The sample taken for sequencing was peripheral blood. Receptor source: a woman aged 70-85 years with COVID-19, enrolled during active disease.

The V gene is TRBV7-9, the J gene TRBJ1-1; D is ambiguous. Deletions cut 3 bases from V and 6 bases from J, with 11 bases between. This CDR3 region has 13 residues. CDR1 and CDR2 from the germline V gene are SEHNR and FQNEAQ (reference sequence). The DNA for the CDR3 is TGTGCCAGCAGCTTCGGGGTGGGCGCTGAAGCTTTCTTT. Translating gives CASSFGVGAEAFF.

The V call is TRBV10-3, the J call TRBJ2-3, with D maybe TRBD2 (6 bases). CDR3 length equals 13 residues. Germline CDR1 ENHRY, CDR2 SYGVKD. Between the trimmed V and J ends, which lost 4 bases and 3 bases, there was a span of 8 bases. The CDR3 loop reads CAISALATDTQYF. CDR3 sequence (DNA): TGTGCCATCAGTGCCCTAGCGACAGATACGCAGTATTTT.

The chain links TRBV5-6 to TRBJ2-7, with a tentative D call TRBD1 (6 bases). The length of the CDR3 is 12 residues. Between the trimmed V and J ends, which lost 4 bases and 6 bases, there was a span of 11 bases. Germline values: CDR1 SGHDT, CDR2 YYEEEE. The CDR3 nucleotides are TGTGCCAGCAGCCTACAGGGCGGCGAGCAGTACTTC. The encoded protein is CASSLQGGEQYF.

V is TRBV5-1 and J is TRBJ1-2; D possibly corresponds to TRBD1 (6 bases). Germline V gives CDR1 SGHRS, CDR2 YFSETQ. The CDR3 is 13 amino acids. V dropped 1 base and J dropped 8 bases, with 12 bases sitting between them. The CDR3 DNA is TGCGCCAGCAGCTTGATGACAGGCGACGGCTACACCTTC. It yields the protein CASSLMTGDGYTF.

V gene TRBV5-6 combines with J gene TRBJ2-7; D uncertain. The ends were cut back, 2 bases at V and 4 bases at J, with 4 bases in the middle. Looked up from germline, CDR1 is SGHDT and CDR2 is YYEEEE. The CDR3 is made up of 11 amino acids. The CDR3 nucleotides are TGTGCCAGCAGCTTCGGTTACGAGCAGTACTTC. Amino acid sequence: CASSFGYEQYF. Looking up the rest from reference TRBV5-6 and TRBJ2-7 gives the full variable domain: DAGVTQSPTHLIKTRGQQVTLRCSPKSGHDTVSWYQQALGQGPQFIFQYYEEEERQRGNFPDRFSGHQFPNYSSELNVNALLLGDSALYLCASSFGYEQYFGPGTRLTVT.

CDR3 loop: CASSLDPDSPLHF. CDR3 sequence (DNA): TGTGCCAGCAGCTTAGATCCAGATTCACCCCTCCACTTT. The V call is TRBV11-2, the J call TRBJ1-6, with D hard to call. V gave up 0 bases and J gave up 8 bases, with 5 bases separating them. CDR1 and CDR2 from the germline V gene are SGHAT and FQNNGV. The CDR3 extends over 13 amino acids.

The chain couples TRBV5-4 to TRBJ1-2, with TRBD1 matching 9 bases. The CDR3 loop spans 15 amino acids. Germline V CDR1 and CDR2: SGHNT, YYREEE (reference sequence). V shed 0 bases and J 0 bases; nucleotides not matched to a gene: 0. Here the CDR3 reads CASSLGQGANYGYTF. The CDR3 nucleotides read TGTGCCAGCAGCTTGGGACAGGGGGCTAACTATGGCTACACCTTC.

This sequence joins TRBV19 and TRBJ2-2, with 12 bases aligning to TRBD2. After removal of 7 bases from V and 6 bases from J, the junction contained 6 bases not matched to a gene. Germline CDR1 reads LNHDA; CDR2 reads SQIVND (reference sequence). CDR3 length: 15 residues. This CDR3 is CASTASGRAPGELFF. In nucleotides, the CDR3 is TGTGCCAGTACTGCTAGCGGGAGGGCCCCCGGGGAGCTGTTTTTT.

The chain combines TRBV29-1 with TRBJ2-1, with 8 bases aligning to TRBD1. Trimming at V came to 4 bases and at J to 8 bases, leaving 13 bases not matched to a gene. Germline values: CDR1 SQVTM, CDR2 ANQGSEA. This CDR3 spans 15 amino acids. CDR3 sequence reads: CSVASIQGGKDEQFF. For the CDR3, the DNA is TGCAGCGTTGCTTCTATACAGGGGGGAAAGGATGAGCAGTTCTTC.

The rearrangement uses TRBV14 and TRBJ1-4, with TRBD1 as a possible D gene (5 bases). The germline V gene encodes CDR1 SGHDN and CDR2 FVKESK. The CDR3 extends over 16 amino acids. The V end was cut by 1 base, the J end by 8 bases, with 17 bases between. CDR3 nucleotide sequence: TGTGCCAGCAGCCAAGGAAGGACATCCCTGAGGGAAAAACTGTTTTTT. Residues: CASSQGRTSLREKLFF.

There are a few counts of this clone. The J gene is TRBJ2-2, the V gene TRBV29-1, with 9 nucleotides matching TRBD2. Germline CDR1 is SQVTM and CDR2 is ANQGSEA. CDR3 length: 14 residues. With V trimmed by 4 bases and J by 5 bases, 5 bases remained unmatched. CDR3 loop: CSVGGTSWTGELFF. The CDR3 coding sequence is TGCAGCGTTGGAGGGACTAGCTGGACCGGGGAGCTGTTTTTT.

V gene TRBV5-1 combines with J gene TRBJ2-3; 13 bases are shared with TRBD2. This CDR3 is built from 17 residues. The V gene's germline CDR1 is SGHRS and CDR2 YFSETQ. V lost 2 bases to trimming and J lost 1 base; unmatched junction nucleotides: 4. CDR3 region: CASSFGLAGDRTDTQYF. The CDR3 nucleotides are TGCGCCAGCAGCTTTGGACTAGCGGGAGACCGCACAGATACGCAGTATTTT.

This chain joins TRBV11-2 and TRBJ2-1; 9 bases match TRBD2. Unmatched junction bases numbered 12, after V lost 0 bases and J lost 6 bases. Germline CDR1 reads SGHAT; CDR2 reads FQNNGV. The CDR3 contains 18 residues. CDR3 coding DNA: TGTGCCAGCAGCTTAGATAGTAGGCGGGAGGGCTCCCTCAATGAGCAGTTCTTC. Its translation is CASSLDSRREGSLNEQFF.

The V and J genes are TRBV19 and TRBJ1-6; D is unresolved. Germline-derived CDR1 and CDR2 are LNHDA and SQIVND (reference sequence). V dropped 4 bases and J dropped 13 bases, with 14 bases sitting between them. The CDR3 length is 13 residues. CDR3 sequence (DNA): TGTGCCAGTAGTAGCCGGGATCTTTCTCCCCTCCACTTT. This translates into CASSSRDLSPLHF.

This clone was recorded only once. The chain is built from TRBV5-1 and TRBJ2-5, with D tentatively TRBD2 (6 bases). V lost 5 bases to trimming and J lost 3 bases, with 17 bases between them. CDR1 is SGHRS and CDR2 is YFSETQ in the germline V gene. The CDR3 has 15 amino acids. The CDR3 region is CASSYTIAAEETQYF. The CDR3 DNA reads TGCGCCAGCAGTTATACCATAGCGGCTGAAGAGACCCAGTACTTC.

The J gene is TRBJ1-4, the V gene TRBV28; 8 bases line up with TRBD1. V lost 6 bases, J lost 8 bases, and 26 bases stayed unmatched. CDR1 is MDHEN, CDR2 SYDVKM, per germline. This CDR3 has 20 residues. Here the CDR3 DNA reads TGTGCCAGCAGCTCACACTCCTTTAGTCCCGGGACAGGCGTAGGGGAAAAACTGTTTTTT. This sequence encodes CASSSHSFSPGTGVGEKLFF.

The chain uses TRBV7-3 and TRBJ2-7, with 13 nucleotides matching TRBD2. This CDR3 has 14 amino acids. Trimming took 5 bases from V and 5 from J; bases not matched to a gene: 3. Germline CDR1 is SGHTA and CDR2 is FQGTGA. The CDR3 DNA is TGTGCCAGCAGCCTCGGGACTAGCGGGGACGAGCAGTACTTC. This encodes CASSLGTSGDEQYF.

This rearrangement joins TRBV9 to TRBJ1-2; 7 bases fit TRBD1. Germline CDR1 reads SGDLS; CDR2 reads YYNGEE. The junction had 5 bases not matched to a gene; V was cut back by 4 bases and J by 8 bases. The CDR3 is 12 amino acids. The CDR3 region is CASSPRQGGYTF. CDR3 DNA: TGTGCCAGCAGCCCCCGACAGGGAGGCTACACCTTC.

The chain has TRBV28 and TRBJ2-3; D gene ambiguous. The length of the CDR3 is 12 residues. V was shortened by 6 bases and J by 4 bases, with 8 bases between the two germline ends. Germline loops: CDR1 MDHEN, CDR2 SYDVKM. As DNA, the CDR3 is TGTGCCAGCAGGAGCGATCCAGATACGCAGTATTTT. This encodes CASRSDPDTQYF.

This sequence joins TRBV4-1 and TRBJ2-6; TRBD1 matches at 9 bases. V lost 4 bases, J lost 0 bases, and 4 bases stayed unmatched. In germline, CDR1 is MGHRA, CDR2 YSYEKL. The length of the CDR3 is 17 residues. The CDR3 nucleotides are TGCGCCAGCAGCCTGGGACAGGGAGACTCTGGGGCCAACGTCCTGACTTTC. Its translation: CASSLGQGDSGANVLTF.

To note about this clone: The likely explanation is a read error, given a far larger clone one base away. V is TRBV6-5 and J is TRBJ2-1; 9 bases fit TRBD2. Trimming at V came to 5 bases and at J to 0 bases, leaving 2 bases not matched to a gene. CDR3 size: 15 residues. CDR1 is MNHEY, CDR2 SVGAGI, per germline. The CDR3 reads CASSISGSSYNEQFF. CDR3 in DNA: TGTGCCAGCAGTATTAGCGGGAGCTCCTACAATGAGCAGTTCTTC.

V gene TRBV6-5 combines with J gene TRBJ1-1; D gene ambiguous. Germline CDR1 is MNHEY and CDR2 is SVGAGI. The CDR3 runs to 15 residues. Trimming removed 6 bases from V and 7 bases from J, with 21 bases in between. The CDR3 sequence is CASSPRLISTGEAFF. The DNA of the CDR3 is TGTGCCAGCAGCCCCAGACTTATTTCCACGGGTGAAGCTTTCTTT.

J is TRBJ2-1 and V is TRBV7-2; tentative D call: TRBD2 (5 bases). CDR1 and CDR2 (germline): SGHTA, FQGNSA. V lost 5 bases and J 0 bases, leaving 14 bases between the germline ends. The CDR3 loop spans 16 amino acids. The CDR3: CASSPYPGYSYNEQFF. Here the CDR3 DNA reads TGTGCCAGCAGCCCATACCCGGGGTACTCCTACAATGAGCAGTTCTTC.

This clone was seen a single time. The chain joins TRBV3-1 (or the pseudogene TRBV3-2) to TRBJ2-7, with D maybe TRBD1 (6 bases). The V gene lost 1 base and the J gene lost 2 bases, with 18 bases spanning the gap. The V gene's germline CDR1 is LGHDT and CDR2 YNNKEL (reference sequence). The CDR3 length is 17 residues. CDR3 DNA sequence: TGTGCCAGCAGCCAAGGCATCAGGGGAGTAGAGGCCTACGAGCAGTACTTC. Translated, it gives CASSQGIRGVEAYEQYF.

This clone was observed a handful of times. V usage is TRBV28 and J usage is TRBJ1-5; perhaps TRBD1 as D (5 bases). The length of the CDR3 is 15 residues. From germline, CDR1 is MDHEN and CDR2 SYDVKM. The V gene lost 6 bases and the J gene lost 4 bases, with 16 bases spanning the gap. CDR3 in amino acids: CASRRDSFRNQPQHF. In nucleotides, the CDR3 is TGTGCCAGCAGGAGGGACTCCTTCAGGAATCAGCCCCAGCATTTT.

As concerns this clone: Other nucleotide sequences from this sample produce the same CDR3. The gene calls are TRBV5-1 and TRBJ2-1; 14 nucleotides agree with TRBD2. The CDR3 runs 15 residues. Looked up from germline, CDR1 is SGHRS and CDR2 is YFSETQ. V shed 2 bases, J shed 7 bases, and the junction held 2 bases outside the gene matches. For the CDR3, the DNA is TGCGCCAGCAGCTTAGGGACTAGCGGGAGTAATGAGCAGTTCTTC. This gives the protein CASSLGTSGSNEQFF.

A few counts support this clone. This sequence joins TRBV4-1 and TRBJ1-2, with a possible D match to TRBD1 (5 bases). V was pared by 8 bases and J by 1 base, with 17 bases between. This CDR3 is built from 15 residues. The germline V gene encodes CDR1 MGHRA and CDR2 YSYEKL. The CDR3 loop reads CASRVGHQVNYGYTF. The CDR3 DNA reads TGCGCCAGCCGGGTAGGACATCAAGTTAACTATGGCTACACCTTC.

The rearrangement joins TRBV7-7 to TRBJ2-2; no firm D call. The length of the CDR3 is 12 residues. V lost 4 bases to trimming and J lost 2 bases, with 2 bases between them. CDR1 and CDR2 (germline): SSHAT, FNYEAQ (reference sequence). The DNA of the CDR3 is TGTGCCAGCAGCTCAAACACCGGGGAGCTGTTTTTT. Its protein is CASSSNTGELFF.

A few counts support this clone. The chain links TRBV7-8 to TRBJ1-4; 8 positions match TRBD1. Germline V gene sequence: CDR1 SGHVS, CDR2 FQNEAQ. The CDR3 runs 16 residues. After removal of 2 bases from V and 4 bases from J, the junction contained 6 bases not matched to a gene. CDR3 DNA sequence: TGTGCCAGCAGCTTACTGGGACAGGCCGGTAATGAAAAACTGTTTTTT. This codes for CASSLLGQAGNEKLFF.

This clone has just one count. The rearrangement uses TRBV11-2 and TRBJ2-1; D not resolved. The CDR3 loop spans 14 amino acids. V gave up 3 bases and J gave up 4 bases, with 10 bases separating them. Per germline, CDR1 SGHAT and CDR2 FQNNGV. The CDR3 is CASSFESNYNEQFF. As DNA, the CDR3 is TGTGCCAGCAGCTTTGAGTCGAATTACAATGAGCAGTTCTTC.

The chain carries TRBV10-3 and TRBJ2-1; TRBD2 is a possible D gene (5 bases). Trimming cost V 0 bases and J 4 bases, with 16 bases left between them. The CDR3 is made up of 17 amino acids. Germline values: CDR1 ENHRY, CDR2 SYGVKD. The CDR3: CAISESGPSGGYNEQFF. CDR3 DNA sequence: TGTGCCATCAGTGAGTCTGGGCCAAGCGGAGGTTACAATGAGCAGTTCTTC.

The V call is TRBV20-1, the J call TRBJ2-1, with no clear D. In germline, CDR1 is DFQATT, CDR2 SNEGSKA (reference sequence). This CDR3 has 10 amino acids. V dropped 6 bases and J dropped 3 bases, with 3 bases sitting between them. The CDR3 DNA reads TGCAGTGCCCACTACAATGAGCAGTTCTTC. Encoded protein: CSAHYNEQFF.